In its sample, the clone carrying this T cell receptor beta chain was seen a few times. The data were obtained in a study of identical twins. The CDR3 is made up of 15 amino acids. Germline V lookup: CDR1 KGHDR, CDR2 SFDVKD. V was clipped by 4 bases and J by 5 bases; unmatched bases: 6. TCRdb redid the calling of the 5' RACE reads with MiXCR, one entry per CDR3 protein. This repertoire shows hundreds of thousands of distinct CDR3 sequences, around a sixth found once; its top ten account for 13%. The same data also contributed to another study, on T cells expressing NK-cell markers. From that report: The study found these clonotypes also leading the CD3+CD56-NKG2C+ fraction in a few donors. Whether expanded NKG2C-expressing T cell clones recognize HCMV is unknown.

The TCR was taken from a woman between 18 and 29 years old in good health. The sequencing sample was made of PBMCs. The gene calls are TRBV24-1 and TRBJ2-1; TRBD2 agrees at 8 bases. The CDR3 loop is CATSDPTSGDNEQFF. DNA for the CDR3: TGTGCCACCAGTGACCCCACTAGCGGAGACAATGAGCAGTTCTTC.